This T cell receptor (beta chain) derives from a study of response to subunit inactivated influenza vaccine. TCRdb reprocessed the RT-PCR reads with MiXCR, giving one entry per CDR3 protein. The table lists some 640,000 distinct CDR3 sequences, approximately 15% of them singletons. The CDR3 contains 16 residues. V was clipped by 2 bases and J by 2 bases; unmatched bases: 6. In germline, CDR1 is MNHEY, CDR2 SVGEGT. This chain uses TRBV6-2 or TRBV6-3 with TRBJ2-3; 8 nucleotides line up with TRBD2. The starting material was PBMCs from blood, obtained less than 15 days before vaccination. This sequence originates from a man aged 45-65 years who received an inactivated influenza vaccine. In DNA, the CDR3 is TGTGCCAGCAGTTACGCAGCGGGGGTGTACACAGATACGCAGTATTTT. Protein: CASSYAAGVYTDTQYF.